These 27 T cell receptor beta chains came from one sample sequenced in a study of cytomegalovirus exposure and HLA in healthy donors. 13 Jbeta primers and 60 Vbeta primers were used for the PCR. Here immunoSEQ multiplex PCR was the method, and the copy in TCRdb shows in-frame clones only, minus some. There are roughly 140,000 clones in the sample; approximately 78% occur only once, and about 2.4% lies in the top ten. Sequencing was carried out using PBMCs. The receptors originated from a young woman in good health and CMV-seropositive.

The chain combines TRBV5-1 with TRBJ1-1, with a tentative D call TRBD1 (5 bases). The CDR3 has 16 amino acids. Germline values: CDR1 SGHRS, CDR2 YFSETQ. V dropped 0 bases and J dropped 1 base, with 13 bases sitting between them. CDR3 protein: CASSLGPRVANTEAFF. The CDR3 DNA reads as TGCGCCAGCAGCTTGGGTCCCAGGGTCGCGAACACTGAAGCTTTCTTT.

The gene calls are TRBV7-9 and TRBJ1-1, with TRBD1 identical over 7 bases. This CDR3 is built from 13 residues. The germline V gene encodes CDR1 SEHNR and CDR2 FQNEAQ (reference sequence). Trimming removed 5 bases from V and 10 bases from J; junction bases left unmatched: 10. CDR3 region: CASSLQVGGAAFF. CDR3 nucleotide sequence: TGTGCCAGCAGCCTACAGGTAGGGGGCGCAGCTTTCTTT.

This clone was picked up one time. The chain couples TRBV7-8 to TRBJ1-6; perhaps TRBD1 as D (6 bases). CDR3 length equals 18 residues. V dropped 1 base and J dropped 0 bases, with 13 bases sitting between them. The V gene's germline CDR1 is SGHVS and CDR2 FQNEAQ. Written as DNA, the CDR3 is TGTGCCAGCAGCTTAGATGGGACAAAGAGCTCCTATAATTCACCCCTCCACTTT. Encoded protein: CASSLDGTKSSYNSPLHF.

This clone was seen a few times. The chain couples TRBV6-5 to TRBJ2-7; TRBD2 matches at 7 bases. V was pared by 4 bases and J by 0 bases, with 3 bases of the junction left unmatched. The V gene's germline CDR1 is MNHEY and CDR2 SVGAGI. The CDR3 has 14 residues. This CDR3 reads CASSSGLTSYEQYF. CDR3 DNA: TGTGCCAGCAGTTCGGGACTAACCTCCTACGAGCAGTACTTC.

This rearrangement joins TRBV6-1 to TRBJ2-7; possible D gene TRBD2, 6 bases. Germline assignment: CDR1 MNHNS and CDR2 SASEGT. The CDR3 sequence is 14 residues long. Trimming pared 5 bases from V and 2 bases from J, leaving 13 bases between. The CDR3 sequence is CASSSPGLTYEQYF. For the CDR3, the DNA is TGTGCCAGCAGTTCCCCGGGACTGACCTACGAGCAGTACTTC.

This chain uses TRBV4-3 with TRBJ1-4; perhaps TRBD1 as D (6 bases). The V gene's germline CDR1 is LGHNA and CDR2 YSLEER. Trimming stripped 2 bases from V and 4 bases from J, with 14 bases between. CDR3 length: 16 residues. The CDR3, as DNA: TGCGCCAGCAGCCAATTGCCGGGACAAAGTAATGAAAAACTGTTTTTT. Translating it yields CASSQLPGQSNEKLFF.

This clone is a singleton in its sample. The chain couples TRBV6-5 to TRBJ2-7; 8 nucleotides align to TRBD1. In germline, CDR1 is MNHEY, CDR2 SVGAGI. The V and J ends lost 5 bases and 6 bases, in that order; junction bases with no gene match: 12. The CDR3 is 15 residues long. The CDR3 coding sequence is TGTGCCAGCAGTCCGACCGGGACAGGTACATCCGAGCAGTACTTC. Its translation: CASSPTGTGTSEQYF.

The V gene is TRBV2, the J gene TRBJ2-2, with D maybe TRBD1 (6 bases). There are 14 residues in the CDR3. Germline CDR1 and CDR2: SNHLY and FYNNEI. V was pared by 6 bases and J by 1 base, with 9 bases between. CDR3 residues: CASRVDRNTGELFF. The CDR3 DNA reads as TGTGCCAGCAGGGTGGACAGGAACACCGGGGAGCTGTTTTTT.

This chain connects TRBV5-1 to TRBJ1-4; 7 bases fit TRBD1. The CDR3 loop spans 16 amino acids. From germline, CDR1 is SGHRS and CDR2 YFSETQ. The V gene end was trimmed by 0 bases and the J gene end by 4 bases; junction bases not matched to a gene: 6. The CDR3 region is CASSLATQGSNEKLFF. The CDR3 bases are TGCGCCAGCAGCTTGGCCACACAGGGGAGTAATGAAAAACTGTTTTTT.

This clone was detected a few times. The rearrangement joins TRBV30 to TRBJ2-3, with a possible D match to TRBD2 (6 bases). The ends were cut back, 0 bases at V and 5 bases at J, with 12 bases in the middle. There are 14 residues in the CDR3. Germline V lookup: CDR1 GTSNPN, CDR2 SVGIG (reference sequence). The CDR3, as DNA: TGTGCCTGGAGTGTAGGCGGGGCGGGAGATACGCAGTATTTT. Protein product: CAWSVGGAGDTQYF.

The V gene is TRBV29-1, the J gene TRBJ2-7; TRBD1 aligns across 10 bases. Germline V lookup: CDR1 SQVTM, CDR2 ANQGSEA. The trim removed 7 bases at V and 3 bases at J, leaving 3 bases unmatched. The length of the CDR3 is 12 residues. In DNA form, the CDR3 reads TGCAGCGCCGGGACAGGGGTCTACGAGCAGTACTTC. Amino acids: CSAGTGVYEQYF.

This chain's CDR3 is CASSPGALAGGRQDTQYF. The CDR3 DNA reads as TGCGCCAGCAGCCCGGGCGCTTTGGCGGGGGGGCGACAAGATACGCAGTATTTT. The rearrangement joins TRBV5-1 to TRBJ2-3, with 9 bases fitting TRBD2. CDR3 length: 18 amino acids. J was trimmed by 5 bases and V by 4 bases; bases with no gene match: 17. Germline V gives CDR1 SGHRS, CDR2 YFSETQ.

The genes are TRBV27 and TRBJ2-3; TRBD2 aligns across 8 bases. The V segment lost 5 bases and the J segment 2 bases; nucleotides outside the gene matches: 12. The CDR3 sequence is 17 residues long. CDR1 and CDR2 (germline): MNHEY, SMNVEV (reference sequence). The CDR3: CASSPQLADPYTDTQYF. DNA of the CDR3: TGTGCCAGCAGTCCTCAACTAGCGGACCCTTACACAGATACGCAGTATTTT.

In its sample, this clone was seen once. V usage is TRBV19 and J usage is TRBJ1-1, with 8 nucleotides matching TRBD1. V shed 9 bases and J 4 bases; nucleotides not matched to a gene: 13. The CDR3 sequence is 15 residues long. In germline, CDR1 is LNHDA, CDR2 SQIVND (reference sequence). CDR3 residues: CASTLRTGLATEAFF. CDR3 sequence (DNA): TGTGCCAGCACCCTCCGGACAGGGTTGGCCACTGAAGCTTTCTTT.

Written as DNA, the CDR3 is TGTGCCAGCAGCCAACTTGCTACTAGCGCGCAAGAGACCCAGTACTTC. Translated, it gives CASSQLATSAQETQYF. This chain uses TRBV14 with TRBJ2-5; 7 nucleotides align to TRBD2. V gave up 2 bases and J gave up 2 bases; unmatched junction bases: 8. The CDR3 runs to 16 residues. Germline loops: CDR1 SGHDN, CDR2 FVKESK. The complete variable domain, with remaining parts taken from reference TRBV14 and TRBJ2-5, reads EAGVTQFPSHSVIEKGQTVTLRCDPISGHDNLYWYRRVMGKEIKFLLHFVKESKQDESGMPNNRFLAERTGGTYSTLKVQPAELEDSGVYFCASSQLATSAQETQYFGPGTRLLVL.

The gene calls are TRBV7-9 and TRBJ1-2; 7 nucleotides align to TRBD1. The CDR3 length is 14 residues. CDR1 SEHNR and CDR2 FQNEAQ come from the germline V gene (reference sequence). V lost 5 bases, J lost 2 bases, and 5 bases stayed unmatched. The CDR3 is CASSKTTGNYGYTF. DNA of the CDR3: TGTGCCAGCAGCAAAACGACAGGGAACTATGGCTACACCTTC.

V is TRBV9 and J is TRBJ1-2, with 9 bases that match TRBD1. Germline V gene lookup returns CDR1 SGDLS and CDR2 YYNGEE. The CDR3 is made up of 15 amino acids. J lost 8 bases, V lost 4 bases, and 12 bases had no gene match. The CDR3 DNA follows: TGTGCCAGCAGCCTAGACAGGGGGGCTGTTGGGGGCTACACCTTC. Translation gives CASSLDRGAVGGYTF.

About this clone: Different DNA sequences within this sample yield the same CDR3. V usage is TRBV7-9 and J usage is TRBJ1-2, with a tentative D call TRBD1 (5 bases). Trimming stripped 1 base from V and 2 bases from J, with 11 bases between. The germline gives CDR1 SEHNR, CDR2 FQNEAQ (reference sequence). The CDR3 length is 15 residues. The CDR3 protein is CASSLVSGSNYGYTF. The CDR3 DNA is TGTGCCAGCAGCTTAGTTTCAGGGTCCAACTATGGCTACACCTTC.

The V gene is TRBV30, the J gene TRBJ1-1; D may be TRBD1 (6 bases). Germline values: CDR1 GTSNPN, CDR2 SVGIG (reference sequence). The CDR3 length is 13 residues. Trimming cost V 3 bases and J 8 bases, with 16 bases left between them. The CDR3 sequence is CAWRTTRGSEAFF. DNA for the CDR3: TGTGCCTGGAGGACGACCAGGGGTTCCGAAGCTTTCTTT.

This chain joins TRBV6-5 and TRBJ1-2; D possibly corresponds to TRBD1 (5 bases). V lost 0 bases, J lost 5 bases, and 16 bases lay in between. Germline V gene sequence: CDR1 MNHEY, CDR2 SVGAGI. This CDR3 region has 16 residues. CDR3 sequence (DNA): TGTGCCAGCAGTTACTCCGGGGGGAGGGGCGAGTATGGCTACACCTTC. Residues: CASSYSGGRGEYGYTF.

The J gene is TRBJ1-3, the V gene TRBV30, with D unclear. Between the trimmed V and J ends, which lost 6 bases and 0 bases, there was a span of 9 bases. Germline CDR1 and CDR2: GTSNPN and SVGIG (reference sequence). This CDR3 region has 13 residues. CDR3 loop: CACEPNSGNTIYF. The CDR3 DNA reads TGTGCCTGCGAACCTAACTCTGGAAACACCATATATTTT.

This sequence joins TRBV5-1 and TRBJ2-1; TRBD2 aligns across 16 bases. The CDR3 runs 18 residues. V shed 4 bases and J 7 bases; nucleotides not matched to a gene: 11. The V gene's germline CDR1 is SGHRS and CDR2 YFSETQ. CDR3 sequence: CASSPEPGLAGGLNEQFF. DNA for the CDR3: TGCGCCAGCAGCCCCGAACCGGGACTAGCGGGGGGGTTGAATGAGCAGTTCTTC. The whole variable domain, remainder taken from reference TRBV5-1 and TRBJ2-1, is KAGVTQTPRYLIKTRGQQVTLSCSPISGHRSVSWYQQTPGQGLQFLFEYFSETQRNKGNFPGRFSGRQFSNSRSEMNVSTLELGDSALYLCASSPEPGLAGGLNEQFFGPGTRLTVL.

Here the CDR3 reads CASREGGTGLYEQYF. Written as DNA, the CDR3 is TGTGCCAGCAGGGAGGGTGGGACAGGGCTCTACGAGCAGTACTTC. V and J are TRBV6-5 and TRBJ2-7; 9 bases fit TRBD1. Trimming removed 6 bases from V and 3 bases from J; junction bases left unmatched: 9. In germline, CDR1 is MNHEY, CDR2 SVGAGI. This CDR3 has 15 amino acids.

The V call is TRBV18, the J call TRBJ1-1, with unresolved D. The V end was cut by 0 bases, the J end by 0 bases, with 11 bases between. From germline, CDR1 is KGHSH and CDR2 LQKENI. The CDR3 is 16 residues long. CDR3: CASSPPMQALNTEAFF. CDR3 coding DNA: TGTGCCAGCTCACCACCGATGCAGGCCCTGAACACTGAAGCTTTCTTT.

The V call is TRBV19, the J call TRBJ2-3, with TRBD2 as a possible D gene (7 bases). Trimming stripped 3 bases from V and 2 bases from J, with 12 bases between. The length of the CDR3 is 15 residues. Germline loops: CDR1 LNHDA, CDR2 SQIVND (reference sequence). CDR3 DNA sequence: TGTGCCAGTAGTATGGGGGCGGGGGCCACAGATACGCAGTATTTT. This encodes CASSMGAGATDTQYF.

A remark on this clone: Sequence at one end of the junction differs from germline and may be a read error. The rearrangement links TRBV7-9 to TRBJ2-7; 10 bases map to TRBD1. CDR3 length: 16 amino acids. Germline lookup yields CDR1 SEHNR and CDR2 FQNEAQ (reference sequence). The CDR3 sequence: CSSSFRPDRGLGEQYF. DNA of the CDR3: TGTTCCAGCAGCTTTCGCCCTGACAGGGGGCTAGGCGAGCAGTACTTC.

The table lists this clone with a few counts. This rearrangement joins TRBV10-2 to TRBJ2-1, with D maybe TRBD1 (6 bases). The germline CDR1 and CDR2 sequences are WSHSY and SAAADI. The length of the CDR3 is 13 residues. Deletions cut 2 bases from V and 6 bases from J, with 8 bases between. CDR3 nucleotides: TGCGCCAGCAGTGAGGACAGGTCCAATGAGCAGTTCTTC. It encodes CASSEDRSNEQFF.